A selection of T cell receptor beta chains follows, all from one sample in a study of CXCR3-negative and CXCR3-positive naive CD8 T cells. TCRdb re-called the 5' RACE reads; one entry per CDR3 protein, DNA not given. Its clone listing holds about 43,000 distinct CDR3 sequences. The material sequenced was memory CD8+ T cells from blood. These receptors all come from a human donor in good health. Some clones in this sample may be carry-over from other donors' samples. Each CDR3 is given with its conserved first and last residue.

V gene: TRBV19
J gene: TRBJ1-4
CDR3 protein: CASSISATTNEKLFF

V gene: TRBV29-1
J gene: TRBJ2-1
CDR3 protein: CSAGTLNNEQFF

V gene: TRBV7-9
J gene: TRBJ1-3
CDR3 protein: CASSRTGYGNTIYF

V gene: TRBV4-3
J gene: TRBJ1-2
CDR3 protein: CASSPYRGDDYGYTF

V gene: TRBV4-1
J gene: TRBJ2-1
CDR3 protein: CASSQRWGASTNSYNEQFF

V gene: TRBV4-3
J gene: TRBJ2-7
CDR3 protein: CASSFEGYEQYF

V gene: TRBV29-1
J gene: TRBJ1-1
CDR3 protein: CSSQGAGTEAFF

V gene: TRBV7-3
J gene: TRBJ2-1
CDR3 protein: CASSYSGGYEQFF

V gene: TRBV28
J gene: TRBJ2-5
CDR3 protein: CASVGREETQYF

V gene: TRBV7-9
J gene: TRBJ2-7
CDR3 protein: CASSLGGLAGVNNEQFF

V gene: TRBV15
J gene: TRBJ2-1
CDR3 protein: CATSRRGAALDEQFF

V gene: TRBV2
J gene: TRBJ1-1
CDR3 protein: CASRGEPEAFF

V gene: TRBV9
J gene: TRBJ2-7
CDR3 protein: CASSVSDRFYEQYF

V gene: TRBV4-3
J gene: TRBJ1-5
CDR3 protein: CASSQDRFSSNQPQHF

V gene: TRBV5-1
J gene: TRBJ2-7
CDR3 protein: CASSLGPGTFSYEQYF

V gene: TRBV3-1
J gene: TRBJ2-1
CDR3 protein: CASSLSPSGEQFF

V gene: TRBV6-2/TRBV6-3
J gene: TRBJ2-1
CDR3 protein: CASNSGGLYNEQFF

V gene: TRBV19
J gene: TRBJ1-5
CDR3 protein: CASSYRGNQPQHF

V gene: TRBV29-1
J gene: TRBJ2-1
CDR3 protein: CSVEVPANNEQFF

V gene: TRBV11-2
J gene: TRBJ2-3
CDR3 protein: CASSFTTGGISDTQYF

V gene: TRBV4-1
J gene: TRBJ1-1
CDR3 protein: CASSQASSGRTEAFF

V gene: TRBV20-1
J gene: TRBJ1-5
CDR3 protein: CSARDPGVGFQPQHF

V gene: TRBV29-1
J gene: TRBJ2-7
CDR3 protein: CSVVSSGDSYEQYF